This is a list of T cell receptor beta chains from one sample in a study of identical twins. TCRdb reprocessed the 5' RACE reads with MiXCR, giving one entry per CDR3 protein. The table lists approximately 220,000 distinct CDR3 sequences, over 8% of them singletons. Sequencing was performed on memory (CD45RO+) T cells sorted from blood. The receptor set was obtained from a woman under 30 in good health. Both conserved end residues are part of each CDR3. Fields, in order: J gene, clone size, V gene, D gene, CDR3 DNA, CDR3 protein. A D gene is named only where the DNA matches it firmly. Not all rows give a size; the values are once, few, many and, for expanded clones, a class.

j_gene: TRBJ2-7
abundance: many
v_gene: TRBV7-2
d_gene: TRBD2
CDR3nt: TGTGCCAGCAGCTCACTAGCGGGAGGGCCCTACGAGCAGTACTTC
CDR3aa: CASSSLAGGPYEQYF

j_gene: TRBJ2-1
abundance: .
v_gene: TRBV7-2
d_gene: TRBD2
CDR3nt: TGTGCCAGCAGCCGGACCGGGACTAGCGGCAACAATGAGCAGTTCTTC
CDR3aa: CASSRTGTSGNNEQFF

j_gene: TRBJ1-5
abundance: many
v_gene: TRBV6-1
d_gene: .
CDR3nt: TGTGCCACCCGGACAGATAGCAATCAGCCCCAGCATTTT
CDR3aa: CATRTDSNQPQHF

j_gene: TRBJ2-5
abundance: few
v_gene: TRBV10-3
d_gene: .
CDR3nt: TGTGCCATCAGTTCGGGGGGCGAGACCCAGTACTTC
CDR3aa: CAISSGGETQYF

j_gene: TRBJ1-6
abundance: many
v_gene: TRBV7-2
d_gene: .
CDR3nt: TGTGCCAGCAGCTTAGGGGGGTATAATTCACCCCTCCACTTT
CDR3aa: CASSLGGYNSPLHF

j_gene: TRBJ1-2
abundance: many
v_gene: TRBV4-2
d_gene: .
CDR3nt: TGTGCCAGCAGCCAATCCTCGGACAGCCGGGGGGGGGGCTACACCTTC
CDR3aa: CASSQSSDSRGGGYTF

j_gene: TRBJ2-7
abundance: few
v_gene: TRBV20-1
d_gene: .
CDR3nt: TGCAGTGCTACCCCGAACCGGGGTCGCTCCTACGAGCAGTACTTC
CDR3aa: CSATPNRGRSYEQYF

j_gene: TRBJ1-6
abundance: few
v_gene: TRBV20-1
d_gene: .
CDR3nt: TGCAGTGCTAGGATCAGCTCCTATAATTCACCCCTCCACTTT
CDR3aa: CSARISSYNSPLHF

j_gene: TRBJ2-2
abundance: few
v_gene: TRBV7-2
d_gene: TRBD2
CDR3nt: TGTGCCAGCAGCTTATTTCGGACTAGTGCCGGGGAGCTGTTTTTT
CDR3aa: CASSLFRTSAGELFF

j_gene: TRBJ2-3
abundance: few
v_gene: TRBV27
d_gene: .
CDR3nt: TGTGCCAGCAGGGCTCCTCGACCGGGTGATACGCAGTATTTT
CDR3aa: CASRAPRPGDTQYF

j_gene: TRBJ2-2
abundance: many
v_gene: TRBV5-1
d_gene: TRBD2
CDR3nt: TGCGCCAGCAGCTTGGAAACGACTAGCGGGAGGAACACCGGGGAGCTGTTTTTT
CDR3aa: CASSLETTSGRNTGELFF

j_gene: TRBJ2-1
abundance: few
v_gene: TRBV20-1
d_gene: .
CDR3nt: TGCAGTGCTGGAAGAACCGGCGGATACAATGAGCAGTTCTTC
CDR3aa: CSAGRTGGYNEQFF

j_gene: TRBJ1-1
abundance: .
v_gene: TRBV20-1
d_gene: TRBD1
CDR3nt: TGCAGTGCTAGAGATCAGGGACAGTCAAACACTGAAGCTTTCTTT
CDR3aa: CSARDQGQSNTEAFF

j_gene: TRBJ2-7
abundance: many
v_gene: TRBV7-2
d_gene: TRBD2
CDR3nt: TGTGCCAGCAGCTTAAGCCCCTCTAGCGGAGGGCAGTACTTC
CDR3aa: CASSLSPSSGGQYF

j_gene: TRBJ2-3
abundance: few
v_gene: TRBV9
d_gene: TRBD1
CDR3nt: TGTGCCAGCAGCTCCTCCAGGGGGAGCCAAACGATAGATACGCAGTATTTT
CDR3aa: CASSSSRGSQTIDTQYF

j_gene: TRBJ1-3
abundance: many
v_gene: TRBV20-1
d_gene: TRBD1
CDR3nt: TGCAGTGGCAAACAGGGGAGAGGTAGTAGAAACACCATATATTTT
CDR3aa: CSGKQGRGSRNTIYF

j_gene: TRBJ2-7
abundance: few
v_gene: TRBV5-5
d_gene: .
CDR3nt: TGTGCCAGCAGCTACTCTCTAGCGCAGAGCTCCTACGAGCAGTACTTC
CDR3aa: CASSYSLAQSSYEQYF

j_gene: TRBJ2-1
abundance: .
v_gene: TRBV24-1
d_gene: .
CDR3nt: TGTGCCACCAGTGATTCCGACACCTATGAGCAGTTCTTC
CDR3aa: CATSDSDTYEQFF

j_gene: TRBJ2-1
abundance: .
v_gene: TRBV7-2
d_gene: TRBD2
CDR3nt: TGTGCCAGCAGCTTAACTAGCGGGACCCACAATGAGCAGTTCTTC
CDR3aa: CASSLTSGTHNEQFF

j_gene: TRBJ2-1
abundance: few
v_gene: TRBV12-3/TRBV12-4
d_gene: TRBD2
CDR3nt: TGTGCCAGCAGTTTAAATTCCCCGGCGGGAGGCTACAATGAGCAGTTCTTC
CDR3aa: CASSLNSPAGGYNEQFF

j_gene: TRBJ2-3
abundance: .
v_gene: TRBV7-3
d_gene: TRBD2
CDR3nt: TGTGCCAGCAGCTCGGGGGGGGCTACGCAGTATTTT
CDR3aa: CASSSGGATQYF

j_gene: TRBJ2-1
abundance: many
v_gene: TRBV9
d_gene: TRBD2
CDR3nt: TGTGCCAGCAGCACGGGGACTAGCGGCAGGGTTGAGCAGTTCTTC
CDR3aa: CASSTGTSGRVEQFF

j_gene: TRBJ2-2
abundance: many
v_gene: TRBV7-2
d_gene: TRBD2
CDR3nt: TGTGCCAGCAGCTTAGTGGGGACTAGGTCCGGGGAGCTGTTTTTT
CDR3aa: CASSLVGTRSGELFF

j_gene: TRBJ1-1
abundance: few
v_gene: TRBV7-9
d_gene: .
CDR3nt: TGTGCCAGCAGCCCCTCGGAGGCAGGGAGTGGTCCTGAAGCTTTCTTT
CDR3aa: CASSPSEAGSGPEAFF

j_gene: TRBJ2-1
abundance: .
v_gene: TRBV20-1
d_gene: TRBD2
CDR3nt: TGCAGTGCTGCCCGGGGGGGCGTCGATGAGCAGTTCTTC
CDR3aa: CSAARGGVDEQFF

j_gene: TRBJ1-2
abundance: many
v_gene: TRBV5-6
d_gene: .
CDR3nt: TGTGCCAGCAGCTTGTACACCGAATATGGCTACACCTTC
CDR3aa: CASSLYTEYGYTF

j_gene: TRBJ2-7
abundance: .
v_gene: TRBV11-2
d_gene: .
CDR3nt: TGTGCCAGCAGCTTTAGTTCAGGAAACTACGAGCAGTACTTC
CDR3aa: CASSFSSGNYEQYF

j_gene: TRBJ1-6
abundance: few
v_gene: TRBV2
d_gene: TRBD1
CDR3nt: TGTGCCAGCAGTACCCTGACAGGGGAAAATTCACCCCTCCACTTT
CDR3aa: CASSTLTGENSPLHF

j_gene: TRBJ1-1
abundance: .
v_gene: TRBV5-1
d_gene: .
CDR3nt: TGCGCCAGCAGCTTGGATGTGGGGCGCACTGAAGCTTTCTTT
CDR3aa: CASSLDVGRTEAFF

j_gene: TRBJ2-7
abundance: .
v_gene: TRBV5-1
d_gene: TRBD2
CDR3nt: TGCGCCAGCAGCTCGAACGGGGGGGCCAACGAGCAGTACTTC
CDR3aa: CASSSNGGANEQYF

j_gene: TRBJ2-1
abundance: many
v_gene: TRBV20-1
d_gene: TRBD2
CDR3nt: TGCAGTGCTAGAGTTAGCGGGCCCGTCTCCTACAATGAGCAGTTCTTC
CDR3aa: CSARVSGPVSYNEQFF

j_gene: TRBJ1-5
abundance: .
v_gene: TRBV12-3/TRBV12-4
d_gene: TRBD1
CDR3nt: TGTGCCAGCAGTTCACTGGGACAGGGATGGAATCAGCCCCAGCATTTT
CDR3aa: CASSSLGQGWNQPQHF

j_gene: TRBJ2-1
abundance: .
v_gene: TRBV29-1
d_gene: TRBD2
CDR3nt: TGCAGCGCCTCCCTACTAGCGGGAGGGAGCGGTGAGCAGTTCTTC
CDR3aa: CSASLLAGGSGEQFF

j_gene: TRBJ1-2
abundance: few
v_gene: TRBV4-3
d_gene: TRBD1
CDR3nt: TGCGCCAGCAGAAGACAGGGAAGCGCGGGCTACACCTTC
CDR3aa: CASRRQGSAGYTF

j_gene: TRBJ2-5
abundance: many
v_gene: TRBV24-1
d_gene: .
CDR3nt: TGTGCCACCAGTGATCCCGCCCAGAGGGAGGAGACCCAGTACTTC
CDR3aa: CATSDPAQREETQYF

j_gene: TRBJ2-1
abundance: .
v_gene: TRBV5-6
d_gene: TRBD2
CDR3nt: TGTGCCAGCAGCTTGGTTGGTAGCGGGAGGTCCTCCTACAATGAGCAGTTCTTC
CDR3aa: CASSLVGSGRSSYNEQFF

j_gene: TRBJ2-1
abundance: few
v_gene: TRBV19
d_gene: TRBD1
CDR3nt: TGTGCCACCGACCCCGGGACAGGGTCCATCAGGGAGCAGTTCTTC
CDR3aa: CATDPGTGSIREQFF

j_gene: TRBJ1-5
abundance: few
v_gene: TRBV7-2
d_gene: .
CDR3nt: TGTGCCAGCAGCTTAGATTGGGGTCAGCCCCAGCATTTT
CDR3aa: CASSLDWGQPQHF

j_gene: TRBJ1-2
abundance: .
v_gene: TRBV29-1
d_gene: .
CDR3nt: TGCAGCGTTGAAGGCCCCTGGGCAGCACAATCCTTCTATGGCTACACCTTC
CDR3aa: CSVEGPWAAQSFYGYTF

j_gene: TRBJ1-1
abundance: .
v_gene: TRBV6-1
d_gene: .
CDR3nt: TGTGCCAGCAACCTAGCGACAGGCGGGTACACTGAAGCTTTCTTT
CDR3aa: CASNLATGGYTEAFF

j_gene: TRBJ2-2
abundance: .
v_gene: TRBV24-1
d_gene: TRBD1
CDR3nt: TGTGCCACCAGTGACTCCCGGACAGGGACACGGGAGCTGTTTTTT
CDR3aa: CATSDSRTGTRELFF

j_gene: TRBJ2-3
abundance: .
v_gene: TRBV6-1
d_gene: .
CDR3nt: TGTGCCAGCAGTACAGGGGGGGGTCCAGATACGCAGTATTTT
CDR3aa: CASSTGGGPDTQYF

j_gene: TRBJ1-1
abundance: few
v_gene: TRBV6-5
d_gene: TRBD1
CDR3nt: TGTGCCAGCAGTCACGGGACAGGAAAGGGGAACACTGAAGCTTTCTTT
CDR3aa: CASSHGTGKGNTEAFF

j_gene: TRBJ2-3
abundance: .
v_gene: TRBV20-1
d_gene: .
CDR3nt: TGCAGTGCTAGAGATAATGAGGGAGATACCGTCACAGATACGCAGTATTTT
CDR3aa: CSARDNEGDTVTDTQYF

j_gene: TRBJ1-2
abundance: many
v_gene: TRBV6-1
d_gene: .
CDR3nt: TGTGCCAGCAGTCCGGGACAACCGACTGATTACTATGGCTACACCTTC
CDR3aa: CASSPGQPTDYYGYTF

j_gene: TRBJ2-7
abundance: .
v_gene: TRBV6-1
d_gene: .
CDR3nt: TGTGCCAGCAGTGTGGGGCTCACCTACTCCTACGAGCAGTACTTC
CDR3aa: CASSVGLTYSYEQYF

j_gene: TRBJ2-1
abundance: few
v_gene: TRBV4-1
d_gene: .
CDR3nt: TGCGCCAGCAGCCAGCTGGGAAGAGGAGGCAATGAGCAGTTCTTC
CDR3aa: CASSQLGRGGNEQFF

j_gene: TRBJ1-2
abundance: .
v_gene: TRBV5-6
d_gene: .
CDR3nt: TGTGCCAGCAGCGCGGACAGTGTGTATGGCTACACCTTC
CDR3aa: CASSADSVYGYTF

j_gene: TRBJ1-1
abundance: .
v_gene: TRBV2
d_gene: .
CDR3nt: TGTGCCAGCAGTGAGGGTCCCAACACTGAAGCTTTCTTT
CDR3aa: CASSEGPNTEAFF

j_gene: TRBJ1-1
abundance: many
v_gene: TRBV11-2
d_gene: .
CDR3nt: TGTGCCAGCAGCTGGAGGACTGAAGCTTTCTTT
CDR3aa: CASSWRTEAFF

j_gene: TRBJ1-1
abundance: .
v_gene: TRBV5-1
d_gene: .
CDR3nt: TGCGCCAGCAGCATTGGGCCTGATTGGGACACTGAAGCTTTCTTT
CDR3aa: CASSIGPDWDTEAFF

j_gene: TRBJ2-7
abundance: medium-sized
v_gene: TRBV2
d_gene: .
CDR3nt: TGTGCCAGCACAAAGGAGGACTCCTACGAGCAGTACTTC
CDR3aa: CASTKEDSYEQYF

j_gene: TRBJ2-1
abundance: .
v_gene: TRBV5-1
d_gene: TRBD2
CDR3nt: TGCGCCAGCAGCCGGGGGGGTAGCGGGAACGGCAATGAGCAGTTCTTC
CDR3aa: CASSRGGSGNGNEQFF

j_gene: TRBJ2-5
abundance: .
v_gene: TRBV5-1
d_gene: .
CDR3nt: TGCGCCAGCAGCTTGGGGGTCAGGGGCCGAGTAGAGACCCAGTACTTC
CDR3aa: CASSLGVRGRVETQYF

j_gene: TRBJ2-2
abundance: many
v_gene: TRBV12-3/TRBV12-4
d_gene: .
CDR3nt: TGTGCCAGCAGAAACACCGGGGAGCTGTTTTTT
CDR3aa: CASRNTGELFF

j_gene: TRBJ2-2
abundance: few
v_gene: TRBV4-3
d_gene: TRBD2
CDR3nt: TGCGCCAGCAGTGATAGACTAGCAGCGAACACCGGGGAGCTGTTTTTT
CDR3aa: CASSDRLAANTGELFF

j_gene: TRBJ1-4
abundance: few
v_gene: TRBV7-9
d_gene: .
CDR3nt: TGTGCCAGCAGCTCTGGTGAAAAACTGTTTTTT
CDR3aa: CASSSGEKLFF